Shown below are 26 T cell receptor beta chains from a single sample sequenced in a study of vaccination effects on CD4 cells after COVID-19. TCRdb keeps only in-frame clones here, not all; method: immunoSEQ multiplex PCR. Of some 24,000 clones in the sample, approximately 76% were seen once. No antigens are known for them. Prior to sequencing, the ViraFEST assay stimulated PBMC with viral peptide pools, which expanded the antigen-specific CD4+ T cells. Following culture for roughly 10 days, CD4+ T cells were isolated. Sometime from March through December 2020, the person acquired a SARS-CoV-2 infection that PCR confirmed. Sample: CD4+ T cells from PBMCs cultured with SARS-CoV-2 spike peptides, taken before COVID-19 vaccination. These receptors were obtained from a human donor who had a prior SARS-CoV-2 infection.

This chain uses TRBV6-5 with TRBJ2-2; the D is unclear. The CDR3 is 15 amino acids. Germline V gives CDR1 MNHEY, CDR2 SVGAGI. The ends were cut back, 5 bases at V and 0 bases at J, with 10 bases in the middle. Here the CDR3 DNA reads TGTGCCAGCAGTAGTCTACCTACGAACACCGGGGAGCTGTTTTTT. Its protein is CASSSLPTNTGELFF.

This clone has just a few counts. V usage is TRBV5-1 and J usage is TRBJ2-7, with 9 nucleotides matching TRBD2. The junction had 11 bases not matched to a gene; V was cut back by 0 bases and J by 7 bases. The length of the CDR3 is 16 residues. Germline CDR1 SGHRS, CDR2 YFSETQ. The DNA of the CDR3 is TGCGCCAGCAGCTTGGGAGCCCTAGCGGGATACAATGAGCAGTACTTC. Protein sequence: CASSLGALAGYNEQYF.

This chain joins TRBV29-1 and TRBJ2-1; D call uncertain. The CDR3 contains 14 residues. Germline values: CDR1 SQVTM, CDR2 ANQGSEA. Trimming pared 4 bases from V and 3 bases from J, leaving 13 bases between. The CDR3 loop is CSVAPRLGYNEQFF. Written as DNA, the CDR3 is TGCAGCGTTGCCCCACGGTTAGGCTACAATGAGCAGTTCTTC.

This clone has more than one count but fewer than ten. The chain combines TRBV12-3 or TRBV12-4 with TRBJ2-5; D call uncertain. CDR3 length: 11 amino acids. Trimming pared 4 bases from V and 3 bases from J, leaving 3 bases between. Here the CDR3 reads CASSWEETQYF. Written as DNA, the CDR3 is TGTGCCAGCAGTTGGGAAGAGACCCAGTACTTC.

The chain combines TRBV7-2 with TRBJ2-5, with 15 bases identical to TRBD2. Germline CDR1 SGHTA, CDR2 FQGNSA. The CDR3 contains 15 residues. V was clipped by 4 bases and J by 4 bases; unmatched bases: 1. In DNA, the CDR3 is TGTGCCAGCAGCTCGGGACTAGCGGGAGGAGAGACCCAGTACTTC. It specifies CASSSGLAGGETQYF.

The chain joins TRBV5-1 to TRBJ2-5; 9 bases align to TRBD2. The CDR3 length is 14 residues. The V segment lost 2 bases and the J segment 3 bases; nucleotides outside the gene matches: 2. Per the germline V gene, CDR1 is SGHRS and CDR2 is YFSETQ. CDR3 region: CASSFVAGEETQYF. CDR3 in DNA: TGCGCCAGCAGCTTCGTAGCGGGGGAAGAGACCCAGTACTTC.

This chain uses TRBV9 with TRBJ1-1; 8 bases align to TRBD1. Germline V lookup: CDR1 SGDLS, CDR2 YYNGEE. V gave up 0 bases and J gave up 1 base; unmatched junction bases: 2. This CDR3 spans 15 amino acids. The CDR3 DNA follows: TGTGCCAGCAGCGTAGCCGGACAGGGGAACACTGAAGCTTTCTTT. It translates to CASSVAGQGNTEAFF.

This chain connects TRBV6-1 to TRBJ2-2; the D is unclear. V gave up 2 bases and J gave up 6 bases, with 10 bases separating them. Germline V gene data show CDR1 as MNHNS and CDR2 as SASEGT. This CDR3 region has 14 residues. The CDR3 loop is CASSELGGPGELFF. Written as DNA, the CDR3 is TGTGCCAGCAGTGAACTGGGCGGTCCCGGGGAGCTGTTTTTT.

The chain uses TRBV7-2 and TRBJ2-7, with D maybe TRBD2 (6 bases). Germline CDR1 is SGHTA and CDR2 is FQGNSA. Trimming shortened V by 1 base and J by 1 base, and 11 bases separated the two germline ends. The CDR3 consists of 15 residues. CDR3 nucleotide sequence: TGTGCCAGCAGCTTAGGTCCGGGGGTGTCCTACGAGCAGTACTTC. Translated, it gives CASSLGPGVSYEQYF.

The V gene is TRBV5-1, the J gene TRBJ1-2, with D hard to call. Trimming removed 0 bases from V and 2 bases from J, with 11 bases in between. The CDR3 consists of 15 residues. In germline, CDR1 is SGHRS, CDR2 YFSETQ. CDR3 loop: CASSLGSTGNYGYTF. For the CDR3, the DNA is TGCGCCAGCAGCTTGGGGTCTACCGGGAACTATGGCTACACCTTC.

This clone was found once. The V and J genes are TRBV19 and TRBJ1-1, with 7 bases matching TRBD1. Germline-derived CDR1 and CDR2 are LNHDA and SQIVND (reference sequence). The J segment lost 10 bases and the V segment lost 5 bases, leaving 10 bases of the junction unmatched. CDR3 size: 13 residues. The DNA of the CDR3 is TGTGCCAGTAGTGCAAGGGGACAGTCGGGAGCTTTCTTT. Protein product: CASSARGQSGAFF.

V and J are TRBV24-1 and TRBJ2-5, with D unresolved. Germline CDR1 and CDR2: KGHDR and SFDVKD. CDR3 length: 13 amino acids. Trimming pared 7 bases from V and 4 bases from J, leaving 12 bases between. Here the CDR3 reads CATSSLGLETQYF. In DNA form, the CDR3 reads TGTGCCACCAGCTCCTTGGGTTTAGAGACCCAGTACTTC.

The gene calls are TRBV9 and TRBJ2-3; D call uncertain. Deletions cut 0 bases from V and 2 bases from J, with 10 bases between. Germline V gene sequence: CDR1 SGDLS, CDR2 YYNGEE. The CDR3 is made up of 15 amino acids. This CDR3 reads CASSVATRNTDTQYF. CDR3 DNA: TGTGCCAGCAGCGTAGCGACACGGAACACAGATACGCAGTATTTT.

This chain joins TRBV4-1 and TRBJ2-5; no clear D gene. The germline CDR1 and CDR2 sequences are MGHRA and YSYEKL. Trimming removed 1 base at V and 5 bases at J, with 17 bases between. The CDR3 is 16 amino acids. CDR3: CASSQGTPVSEETQYF. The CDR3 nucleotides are TGCGCCAGCAGCCAAGGCACCCCAGTTTCCGAGGAGACCCAGTACTTC.

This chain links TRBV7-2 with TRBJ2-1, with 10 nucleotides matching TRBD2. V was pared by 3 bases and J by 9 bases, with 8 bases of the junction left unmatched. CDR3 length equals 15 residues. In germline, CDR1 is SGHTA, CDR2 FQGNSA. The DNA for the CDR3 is TGTGCCAGCAGCTTTCTAGCGGGAGTATATGGTGAGCAGTTCTTC. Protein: CASSFLAGVYGEQFF. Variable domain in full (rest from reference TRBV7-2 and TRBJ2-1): GAGVSQSPSNKVTEKGKDVELRCDPISGHTALYWYRQSLGQGLEFLIYFQGNSAPDKSGLPSDRFSAERTGGSVSTLTIQRTQQEDSAVYLCASSFLAGVYGEQFFGPGTRLTVL.

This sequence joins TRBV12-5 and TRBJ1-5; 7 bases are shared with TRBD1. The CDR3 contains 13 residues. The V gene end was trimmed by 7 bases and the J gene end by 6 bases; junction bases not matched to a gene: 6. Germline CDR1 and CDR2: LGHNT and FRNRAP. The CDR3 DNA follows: TGTGCTAGTGCCGCCCCAGGGGGTCAGCCCCAGCATTTT. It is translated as CASAAPGGQPQHF.

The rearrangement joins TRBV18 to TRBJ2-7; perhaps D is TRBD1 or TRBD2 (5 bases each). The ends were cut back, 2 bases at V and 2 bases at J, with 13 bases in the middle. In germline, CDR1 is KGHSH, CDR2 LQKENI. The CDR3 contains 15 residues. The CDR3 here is CASSPYGSGPYEQYF. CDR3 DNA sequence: TGTGCCAGCTCACCATATGGGTCGGGGCCCTACGAGCAGTACTTC.

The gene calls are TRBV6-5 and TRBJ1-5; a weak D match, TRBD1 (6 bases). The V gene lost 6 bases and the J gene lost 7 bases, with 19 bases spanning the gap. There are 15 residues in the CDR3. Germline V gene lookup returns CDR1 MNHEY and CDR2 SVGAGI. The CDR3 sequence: CASRGLGAAIQPQHF. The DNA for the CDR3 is TGTGCCAGCAGGGGGTTGGGGGCCGCTATACAGCCCCAGCATTTT.

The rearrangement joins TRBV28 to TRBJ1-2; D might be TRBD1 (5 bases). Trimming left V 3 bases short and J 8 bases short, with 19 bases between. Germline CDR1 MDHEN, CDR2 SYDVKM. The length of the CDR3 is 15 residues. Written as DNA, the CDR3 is TGTGCCAGCAGTTTGTGGTCAGACAGTAAGGAGGGCTACACCTTC. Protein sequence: CASSLWSDSKEGYTF.

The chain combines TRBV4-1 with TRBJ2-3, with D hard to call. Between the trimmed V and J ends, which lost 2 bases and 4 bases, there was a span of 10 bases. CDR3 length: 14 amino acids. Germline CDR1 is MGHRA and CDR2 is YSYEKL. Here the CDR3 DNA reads TGCGCCAGCAGCCAAATGGTCTGGGCAGATACGCAGTATTTT. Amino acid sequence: CASSQMVWADTQYF.

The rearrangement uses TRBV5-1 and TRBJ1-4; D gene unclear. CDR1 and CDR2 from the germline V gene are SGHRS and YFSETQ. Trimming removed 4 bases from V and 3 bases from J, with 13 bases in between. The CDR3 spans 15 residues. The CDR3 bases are TGCGCCAGCAGCGTCCTCGGGGTTGCTAATGAAAAACTGTTTTTT. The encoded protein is CASSVLGVANEKLFF.

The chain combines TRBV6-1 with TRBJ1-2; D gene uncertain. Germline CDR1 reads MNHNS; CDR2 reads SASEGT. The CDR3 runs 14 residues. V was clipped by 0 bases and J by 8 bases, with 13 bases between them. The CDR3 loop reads CASSEAFWAGGYTF. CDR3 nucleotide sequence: TGTGCCAGCAGTGAAGCGTTCTGGGCGGGAGGCTACACCTTC.

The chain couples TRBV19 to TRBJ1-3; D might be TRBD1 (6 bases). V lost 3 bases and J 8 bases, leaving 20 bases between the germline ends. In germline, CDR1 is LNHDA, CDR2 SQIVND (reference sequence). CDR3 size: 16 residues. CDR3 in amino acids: CASSIPYRAVRHTIYF. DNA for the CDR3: TGTGCCAGTAGTATCCCCTACAGGGCGGTTCGGCACACCATATATTTT.

This chain's CDR3 is CASSLSSGNIQYF. The CDR3 DNA follows: TGTGCCAGCAGCTTGTCTAGCGGAAACATTCAGTACTTC. The J gene is TRBJ2-4, the V gene TRBV5-6, with 7 positions matching TRBD2. The CDR3 consists of 13 residues. The germline gives CDR1 SGHDT, CDR2 YYEEEE. V trimming: 1 base; J trimming: 6 bases; junction bases outside the gene matches: 1.

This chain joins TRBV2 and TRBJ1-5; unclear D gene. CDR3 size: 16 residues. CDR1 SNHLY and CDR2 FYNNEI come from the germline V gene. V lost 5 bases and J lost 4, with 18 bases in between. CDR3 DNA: TGTGCCAGCAGTTTTTCAGTGGTTAGTTATAATCAGCCCCAGCATTTT. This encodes CASSFSVVSYNQPQHF.

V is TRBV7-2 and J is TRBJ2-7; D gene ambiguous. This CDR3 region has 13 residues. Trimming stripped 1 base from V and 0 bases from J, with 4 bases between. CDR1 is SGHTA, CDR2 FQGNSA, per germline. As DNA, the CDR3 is TGTGCCAGCAGCTTAGGTAACTCCTACGAGCAGTACTTC. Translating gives CASSLGNSYEQYF.